The 19 T cell receptor beta chains presented below share a single source sample, sequenced in a study of regulatory T cells in long-lasting Graves disease (dated by TCRdb to the early 2020s). The library was prepared using multiplex PCR. The listed sequencing device is Illumina HiSeq 4000. To build TCR beta libraries, CDR3 regions were amplified by Arm-PCR using iRepertoire HTBI primers. Using fastp trimming at Q25 and MiXCR clonotype assembly, TCRdb reanalyzed the public sequencing data and kept in-frame beta chains. Rows matching on CDR3 protein sequence are summarized as one entry with the most common DNA and genes. This sample comprises around 470,000 distinct CDR3 sequences, 14% of them detected only once. The ten largest account for roughly a sixth of the sample. The meaning of the sample's time point label: newly diagnosed GD, antithyroid drugs for less than 3 months. For both TCR sequencing and RNA sequencing, RNA was extracted from PBMCs using TRIzol.

The same sample was also studied in work on T cells in Graves' hyperthyroidism and ophthalmopathy.

Material: peripheral blood mononuclear cells (PBMCs), obtained at new diagnosis, from a patient treated with antithyroid drugs. Receptors originate from a woman aged 45-59 years with Graves disease. Donor details come from another sample of the same person, matched by shared clones.

The sample holds many counts of this clonotype. The junction departs from the called germline gene at one end, perhaps through a read error. The rearrangement uses TRBV5-5 and TRBJ2-5; TRBD2 agrees at 8 bases. From germline, CDR1 is SGHKS and CDR2 YYEKEE (reference sequence). This CDR3 spans 16 amino acids. The CDR3, as DNA: TGCGCCAGCAGCTTGGCCAGCGGGAGCCCACAAGAGACCCAGTACTTC. This encodes CASSLASGSPQETQYF.

This clonotype was counted at least ten times. The rearrangement uses TRBV2 and TRBJ1-2; 7 bases are a match to TRBD1. The V gene end was trimmed by 10 bases and the J gene end by 7 bases; junction bases not matched to a gene: 18. Germline V gene data show CDR1 as SNHLY and CDR2 as FYNNEI. The CDR3 length is 15 residues. The CDR3 DNA is TGTGCCATGGTGAGCCGCCGACAGGGAGAGGGTGGCTACACCTTC. Translation gives CAMVSRRQGEGGYTF.

The gene calls are TRBV12-3 or TRBV12-4 and TRBJ2-1; a possible D gene is TRBD1 (5 bases). Between the trimmed V and J ends, which lost 0 bases and 2 bases, there was a span of 11 bases. The CDR3 is 16 residues long. The CDR3, as DNA: TGTGCCAGCAGTTTAGCTGGCAGGGAACCCTACAATGAGCAGTTCTTC. Its protein product is CASSLAGREPYNEQFF.

This clonotype was found many times. The V call is TRBV28, the J call TRBJ2-3; D may be TRBD1 (7 bases). Trimming shortened V by 1 base and J by 5 bases, and 13 bases separated the two germline ends. The germline V gene has CDR1 MDHEN and CDR2 SYDVKM. CDR3 length equals 15 residues. The CDR3 reads CASSLLQGGQDTQYF. CDR3 DNA sequence: TGTGCCAGCAGTTTATTGCAGGGGGGCCAAGATACGCAGTATTTT.

This clonotype was seen at least ten times. V and J are TRBV24-1 and TRBJ1-2, with D uncertain. The germline V gene encodes CDR1 KGHDR and CDR2 SFDVKD. V lost 4 bases and J 4 bases, leaving 12 bases between the germline ends. The CDR3 totals 14 residues. CDR3 loop: CATSDALLPYGYTF. Here the CDR3 DNA reads TGTGCCACCAGTGACGCCCTCCTCCCCTATGGCTACACCTTC.

This clonotype was seen at least ten times. One end of the junction is discordant with germline, which a read error may explain. The chain has TRBV7-7 and TRBJ2-5; TRBD1 might be the D (6 bases). Germline CDR1 reads SSHAT; CDR2 reads FNYEAQ (reference sequence). The CDR3 runs 13 residues. CDR3 DNA: TGTGCTAGCAGCTTAGCAGGGGAAGGGACCCAGTACTTC. Translated: CASSLAGEGTQYF.

This clonotype was seen at least ten times. The V gene is TRBV2, the J gene TRBJ1-4; the D gene is possibly TRBD1 (6 bases). CDR1 SNHLY and CDR2 FYNNEI come from the germline V gene. This CDR3 has 17 residues. Trimming removed 7 bases from V and 7 bases from J, with 25 bases in between. This CDR3 reads CASTSGTSGGVGEKLFF. CDR3 coding DNA: TGTGCCAGCACATCCGGGACCTCTGGGGGCGTAGGTGAAAAACTGTTTTTT.

Concerning this clonotype: A single base separates this from a much larger clone, so it may be a read error. This rearrangement joins TRBV29-1 to TRBJ2-5; a weak D match, TRBD2 (6 bases). The CDR3 has 13 amino acids. The V and J ends lost 7 bases and 4 bases respectively, with 16 bases between them. Germline V gives CDR1 SQVTM, CDR2 ANQGSEA. The CDR3 nucleotides read TGCAGCGCCGTGGGCGGGGTGCCAGAGACCCAGTACTTC. Protein: CSAVGGVPETQYF.

This clonotype was counted ten times or more. J is TRBJ1-1 and V is TRBV19; 8 bases line up with TRBD1. The V and J ends lost 3 bases and 1 base, in that order; junction bases with no gene match: 1. Germline V gene data show CDR1 as LNHDA and CDR2 as SQIVND (reference sequence). There are 14 residues in the CDR3. CDR3 region: CASSIDRGNTEAFF. Here the CDR3 DNA reads TGTGCCAGTAGTATCGACAGGGGGAACACTGAAGCTTTCTTT.

The table lists this clonotype with many counts. This rearrangement joins TRBV29-1 to TRBJ2-5; D remains ambiguous. This CDR3 contains 10 residues. V was clipped by 6 bases and J by 5 bases, with 7 bases between them. Germline CDR1 is SQVTM and CDR2 is ANQGSEA. The chain's CDR3 is CSVDGETQYF. CDR3 sequence (DNA): TGCAGCGTGGACGGGGAGACCCAGTACTTC.

This clonotype was counted at least ten times. J is TRBJ2-7 and V is TRBV28, with D possibly matching TRBD1 (6 bases). V lost 3 bases to trimming and J lost 3 bases, with 12 bases between them. The CDR3 runs 14 residues. CDR1 and CDR2 from the germline V gene are MDHEN and SYDVKM. The CDR3 loop reads CASSFRKQGYEQYF. The CDR3 region has the DNA TGTGCCAGCAGTTTCCGGAAACAGGGCTACGAGCAGTACTTC.

This clonotype was seen more than once but under ten times. The CDR3 sequence is CASSSPPDRGFYSNQPQHF. The CDR3 bases are TGTGCCAGCAGCTCCCCCCCGGACAGGGGATTTTATAGCAATCAGCCCCAGCATTTT. The chain is built from TRBV12-1 and TRBJ1-5; the tabulated D call, TRBD1, remains unverified against the DNA. TRBV12-1 is designated a pseudogene. The CDR3 extends over 19 amino acids.

The chain employs TRBV6-8 and TRBJ2-7, with D perhaps TRBD2 (6 bases). The CDR3 runs to 17 residues. Germline values: CDR1 MNHGY, CDR2 SAAAGT. V dropped 0 bases and J dropped 4 bases, with 19 bases sitting between them. CDR3 region: CASSYSVTGGGSYEQYF. The CDR3 nucleotides are TGTGCCAGCAGTTACTCGGTAACAGGTGGGGGGAGTTACGAGCAGTACTTC.

A remark on this clonotype: No DNA is shown, since the ends of the CDR3 on it are uncertain; the CDR3 is the one TCRdb lists. This chain joins TRBV5-1 and TRBJ2-2. CDR1 is SGHRS and CDR2 is YFSETQ in the germline V gene. The CDR3 sequence runs 14 residues, both termini included. CDR3 region: CASSLDVSSGSCFF.

This clonotype was seen ten or more times. V is TRBV3-1 and J is TRBJ1-1; TRBD1 matches 9 bases. CDR3 length: 15 amino acids. Germline CDR1 reads LGHDT; CDR2 reads YNNKEL (reference sequence). Losses at the gene ends were 5 bases for V and 6 bases for J; bases not matched to a gene: 10. The CDR3 here is CASSFHGQGSAEAFF. The CDR3 DNA reads as TGTGCCAGCAGCTTCCATGGACAGGGGTCCGCTGAAGCTTTCTTT.

On this clonotype itself: At one end, the junction sequence differs from germline, possibly due to a read error. The chain recombines TRBV5-1 with TRBJ2-1; 11 nucleotides line up with TRBD1. This CDR3 contains 17 residues. The germline V gene encodes CDR1 SGHRS and CDR2 YFSETQ. The CDR3 spells CAGSRSGTGGIMGEQFF. In DNA, the CDR3 is TGCGCCGGCAGCCGGAGCGGGACAGGGGGTATAATGGGTGAGCAGTTCTTC.

This clonotype was detected many times. The CDR3 DNA reads TGTGCCAGCAGCCCCCGCAGGAAGACCCCGGGGGTGCCAGATACGCAGTATTTT. It yields the protein CASSPRRKTPGVPDTQYF. This chain uses TRBV11-2 with TRBJ2-3; TRBD2 is a possible D gene (6 bases). The CDR3 contains 18 residues. Germline CDR1 and CDR2: SGHAT and FQNNGV. With 5 bases removed from V and 4 bases from J, the gap between germline ends came to 25 bases.

The chain recombines TRBV10-3 with TRBJ2-3, with TRBD2 matching 8 bases. Looked up from germline, CDR1 is ENHRY and CDR2 is SYGVKD. The CDR3 has 15 residues. The trim removed 7 bases at V and 4 bases at J, leaving 10 bases unmatched. Here the CDR3 DNA reads TGTGCCATCAATGCCAAGCGGGAGTTGCCAGATACGCAGTATTTT. Its translation: CAINAKRELPDTQYF.

This clonotype has just a few counts. This chain uses TRBV20-1 with TRBJ2-3; 12 bases are shared with TRBD2. Looked up from germline, CDR1 is DFQATT and CDR2 is SNEGSKA (reference sequence). V lost 3 bases and J lost 5; bases outside the gene matches: 6. The CDR3 has 15 residues. This chain's CDR3 is CSARASGRAGDTQYF. The CDR3 DNA is TGCAGTGCTAGGGCTAGCGGGAGGGCCGGAGATACGCAGTATTTT.